This T cell receptor (beta chain) was captured in a study of cytomegalovirus exposure and HLA in healthy donors. At the level of the study: There were 75 million to 95 million unique TCRs (from HLA-typed donors) in an early data release.

The CDR3 extends over 15 amino acids. The germline V and J ends were trimmed by 4 bases and 4 bases, with 16 bases remaining between them. In germline, CDR1 is MNHEY, CDR2 SMNVEV (reference sequence). Primers for the PCR totalled 60 Vbeta and 13 Jbeta. Method: immunoSEQ multiplex PCR; TCRdb's copy keeps in-frame clones and lacks some. The sample has tens of thousands of clones; less than 85% are singletons. The sequence was obtained from a man younger than 35 in good health and CMV-seronegative. The sample was PBMCs. This sequence joins TRBV27 and TRBJ2-5; possible D gene TRBD2, 5 bases. CDR3: CASSSLGESRETQYF. CDR3 bases: TGTGCCAGCAGTTCTCTCGGGGAAAGCCGAGAGACCCAGTACTTC.